What follows are 19 T cell receptor beta chains derived from one specimen sequenced in a study of T cells in women clearing cervical HPV infection. Repertoires were generated with immunoSEQ multiplex PCR, while TCRdb's copy carries only in-frame clones and drops some. Found here are about 33,000 clones; the top ten clones hold 7.5% to 10%. The sequenced sample was blood buffy coat. The receptors were sampled from a woman aged 18 to 69 with a cervical HPV16 infection that either progressed to CIN3+ or cleared (not recorded which).

Comment on this clone: With the read ending 3 residues before the CDR3 end, the germline J gene is used to fill in that end. This chain connects TRBV28 to TRBJ1-2; 9 bases map to TRBD1. The CDR3 runs 15 residues. The V gene end was trimmed by 6 bases and the J gene end by 6 bases; junction bases not matched to a gene: 11. Germline V gives CDR1 MDHEN, CDR2 SYDVKM. The part of the CDR3 DNA that was read is TGTGCCAGCAGCCGAACCGGGACAGGGAGGAATGGC. Translated, it gives CASSRTGTGRNG. The whole CDR3 protein is CASSRTGTGRNGYTF.

A word on this clone: The read ends 3 residues shy of where the CDR3 ends; the end is completed using the germline J gene. The chain employs TRBV5-1 and TRBJ1-2; no clear D gene. This CDR3 is built from 15 residues. Germline V CDR1 and CDR2: SGHRS, YFSETQ. Incomplete CDR3 DNA: TGCGCCAGCAGCTTGTGGGCAGGAAAAACAGATACC. Its protein is CASSLWAGKTDT. In full, the CDR3 is CASSLWAGKTDTYTF.

Details on this clone: The read halts 3 residues ahead of the CDR3 end, with the missing end drawn from the germline J gene. The rearrangement joins TRBV5-4 to TRBJ1-2, with 7 bases fitting TRBD1. There are 15 residues in the CDR3. J lost 5 bases, V lost 3 bases, and 10 bases had no gene match. Germline V lookup: CDR1 SGHNT, CDR2 YYREEE (reference sequence). The sequenced CDR3 bases are TGTGCCAGCAGCTCCCGAGGGGGCCAAACGTATGGC. It yields the protein CASSSRGGQTYG. The entire CDR3 is CASSSRGGQTYGYTF. The variable domain in full, completed from reference TRBV5-4 and TRBJ1-2, reads ETGVTQSPTHLIKTRGQQVTLRCSSQSGHNTVSWYQQALGQGPQFIFQYYREEENGRGNFPPRFSGLQFPNYSSELNVNALELDDSALYLCASSSRGGQTYGYTFGSGTRLTVV.

Points on this clone: The read terminates 3 residues before the CDR3 end, so the remaining end is supplied by the germline J gene. The J gene is TRBJ2-5, the V gene TRBV30; 12 bases align to TRBD2. Trimming cost V 4 bases and J 3 bases; bases outside gene matches: 3. This CDR3 is 14 amino acids long. The V gene's germline CDR1 is GTSNPN and CDR2 SVGIG (reference sequence). The covered CDR3 bases are TGTGCCTGGAAGCTAGCGGGAGGGGAAGAGACC. Protein product: CAWKLAGGEET. The full-length CDR3 reads as CAWKLAGGEETQYF.

Comment on this clone: The read stops 3 residues short of the end of the CDR3; the missing end is completed from the germline J gene. This sequence joins TRBV5-4 and TRBJ2-1, with TRBD1 matching over 10 bases. The junction had 1 base not matched to a gene; V was cut back by 4 bases and J by 3 bases. Germline lookup yields CDR1 SGHNT and CDR2 YYREEE (reference sequence). The CDR3 is made up of 14 amino acids. The CDR3 bases that were read are TGTGCCAGCAGCAGGGACAGGGGCTACAATGAG. Its protein product is CASSRDRGYNE. The full CDR3 protein reads CASSRDRGYNEQFF.

Notes on this clone: The read ends 3 residues early relative to the CDR3; the germline J gene fills the gap. This chain links TRBV5-1 with TRBJ2-2, with 7 bases that match TRBD2. The CDR3 runs 17 residues. Germline V gives CDR1 SGHRS, CDR2 YFSETQ. The ends lost 6 bases at V and 6 bases at J; junction bases unmatched: 17. The CDR3 sequence: CASTPPLAGSGPGELFF. The CDR3 DNA, read in part, is TGCGCCAGCACCCCCCCCTTAGCGGGCAGCGGACCCGGGGAG.

On this clone itself: The read stops 3 residues short of the end of the CDR3; the missing end is completed from the germline J gene. The chain links TRBV6-2 or TRBV6-3 to TRBJ1-5, with D tentatively TRBD1 (5 bases). Germline CDR1 is MNHEY and CDR2 is SVGEGT. The ends were cut back, 5 bases at V and 4 bases at J, with 18 bases in the middle. CDR3 size: 16 residues. Incomplete CDR3 DNA: TGTGCCAGCAGTCCAGACAGACCAAGCCTTAATCAGCCC. This codes for CASSPDRPSLNQP. The CDR3, in full, reads CASSPDRPSLNQPQHF.

Of note for this clone: Read coverage stops 3 residues before the CDR3 terminus; the germline J gene supplies the remainder. J is TRBJ2-7 and V is TRBV7-9; D perhaps matches TRBD2 (6 bases). Germline CDR1 reads SEHNR; CDR2 reads FQNEAQ (reference sequence). CDR3 length equals 13 residues. The V and J ends lost 8 bases and 0 bases respectively, with 11 bases between them. The CDR3 region is CASPTGDSYEQYF. The sequenced CDR3 bases are TGTGCCAGCCCCACGGGGGACTCCTACGAG.

Details on this clone: Read data end 3 residues before the CDR3 end; the end is taken from the germline J gene. V and J are TRBV19 and TRBJ2-4; TRBD2 is a possible D gene (6 bases). CDR3 length equals 15 residues. The V gene's germline CDR1 is LNHDA and CDR2 SQIVND (reference sequence). CDR3 DNA (partial): TGTGCCAGTATACCGGGGTCGGGGGAGTTCTATGGT. It yields the protein CASIPGSGEFYG. The CDR3 reads in full as CASIPGSGEFYGQYF.

The part of the CDR3 DNA that was read is TGCGCCAGCAGCTCCGGGACAGGGGATGGTGGTGAAAAA. Protein sequence: CASSSGTGDGGEK. The CDR3, in full, reads CASSSGTGDGGEKLFF. This rearrangement joins TRBV5-1 to TRBJ1-4, with 10 bases aligning to TRBD1. Read sequence stops 3 residues before the CDR3 end, and the germline J gene provides the missing end. V lost 3 bases, J lost 7 bases, and 9 bases stayed unmatched. The CDR3 sequence is 16 residues long. CDR1 SGHRS and CDR2 YFSETQ come from the germline V gene.

The CDR3 DNA, read in part, is TGTGCCAGCAGCTCCTACTACGACCAAGAGACC. This gives the protein CASSSYYDQET. The full CDR3 protein reads CASSSYYDQETQYF. This chain uses TRBV5-4 with TRBJ2-5, with no clear D. With the read ending 3 residues before the CDR3 end, the germline J gene is used to fill in that end. This CDR3 has 14 residues. V lost 3 bases and J lost 0, with 9 bases in between. CDR1 is SGHNT and CDR2 is YYREEE in the germline V gene (reference sequence).

As concerns this clone: From the germline J gene comes the end of the CDR3, since the read stops 3 residues before it. The genes are TRBV7-8 and TRBJ1-1, with a weak D call TRBD1 (6 bases). The CDR3 totals 13 residues. V was clipped by 5 bases and J by 7 bases, with 14 bases between them. Germline values: CDR1 SGHVS, CDR2 FQNEAQ. The CDR3 is CASSLQGGSEAFF. CDR3 bases read: TGTGCCAGCAGCCTACAGGGAGGAAGTGAA.

Note on this clone: The read finishes 3 residues shy of the CDR3 end, and the germline J gene is used to complete it. The chain employs TRBV9 and TRBJ1-2, with 7 bases lining up with TRBD1. CDR1 and CDR2 from the germline V gene are SGDLS and YYNGEE. The CDR3 covers 14 residues. J was trimmed by 7 bases and V by 2 bases; bases with no gene match: 8. CDR3 sequence: CASSVNTGEGGYTF. The sequenced part of the CDR3 DNA is TGTGCCAGCAGCGTCAATACAGGGGAGGGTGGC.

As for this clone: The read falls 3 residues short of the CDR3 end, and the missing part is taken from the germline J gene. V gene TRBV6-1 combines with J gene TRBJ1-3; TRBD1 is a possible D gene (6 bases). Trimming removed 4 bases at V and 2 bases at J, with 12 bases between. The CDR3 is 15 amino acids. Germline CDR1 MNHNS, CDR2 SASEGT. CDR3: CASSVVGAPGNTIYF. Incomplete CDR3 DNA: TGTGCCAGCAGTGTTGTGGGGGCGCCTGGAAACACC.

About this clone itself: Coverage ceases 3 residues before the CDR3 finishes, and the germline J gene fills in the end. V usage is TRBV7-9 and J usage is TRBJ1-2; 7 bases align to TRBD1. This CDR3 comprises 15 residues. Germline V gene data show CDR1 as SEHNR and CDR2 as FQNEAQ (reference sequence). The sequenced CDR3 bases are TGTGCCAGCAGTTACGGGACAGCTTCTTCCTACGAC. Protein product: CASSYGTASSYD. The complete CDR3 protein is CASSYGTASSYDYTF.

In regard to this clone: The DNA ends 3 residues before the CDR3 does, and the rest of the CDR3 is filled in from the germline J gene. The chain couples TRBV2 to TRBJ2-4, with 9 bases matching TRBD1. The germline CDR1 and CDR2 sequences are SNHLY and FYNNEI. The CDR3 covers 13 residues. CDR3: CASSVDRGDGQYF. The part of the CDR3 DNA that was read is TGTGCCAGCAGTGTGGACAGGGGTGATGGT.

A word on this clone: Coverage ceases 3 residues before the CDR3 finishes, and the germline J gene fills in the end. The chain joins TRBV28 to TRBJ2-7, with 7 nucleotides matching TRBD2. V was clipped by 6 bases and J by 6 bases; unmatched bases: 26. CDR1 and CDR2 (germline): MDHEN, SYDVKM. This CDR3 is 19 amino acids long. Partial CDR3 DNA: TGTGCCAGCAGCGGGGGGAAGGGGTCGCCTTTACGACTTGGAGGCGAG. Protein product: CASSGGKGSPLRLGGE. From start to end, the CDR3 is CASSGGKGSPLRLGGEQYF.

Comment on this clone: The CDR3 extends 3 residues past the end of the read, so its final part is completed from the germline J gene. The chain is built from TRBV7-2 and TRBJ2-1; no reliable D call. The CDR3 extends over 13 amino acids. Germline V gene data show CDR1 as SGHTA and CDR2 as FQGNSA. With 5 bases removed from V and 7 bases from J, the gap between germline ends came to 12 bases. The CDR3 DNA, read in part, is TGTGCCAGCAGCCCCTTCGTTTCGAATGAG. This gives the protein CASSPFVSNE. The entire CDR3 reads CASSPFVSNEQFF.

The sequenced part of the CDR3 DNA is TGTGCCAGCAGCCCCCGGTCGGAGACC. Amino acid sequence: CASSPRSET. The full CDR3 protein is CASSPRSETQYF. The rearrangement joins TRBV7-6 to TRBJ2-5; D is ambiguous. The read ends 3 residues early relative to the CDR3; the germline J gene fills the gap. This CDR3 spans 12 amino acids. Germline V lookup: CDR1 SGHVS, CDR2 FNYEAQ. Deletions cut 5 bases from V and 5 bases from J, with 9 bases between.